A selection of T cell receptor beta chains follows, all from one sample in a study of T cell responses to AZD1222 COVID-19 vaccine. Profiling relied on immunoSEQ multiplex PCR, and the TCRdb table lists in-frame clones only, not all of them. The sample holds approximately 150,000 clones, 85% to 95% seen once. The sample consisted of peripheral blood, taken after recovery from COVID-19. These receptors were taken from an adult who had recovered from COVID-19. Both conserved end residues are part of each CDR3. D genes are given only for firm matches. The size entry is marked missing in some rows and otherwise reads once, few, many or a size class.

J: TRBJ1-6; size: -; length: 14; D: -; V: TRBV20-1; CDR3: CSASTGAYNSPLHF; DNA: TGCAGTGCTAGTACCGGAGCCTATAATTCACCCCTCCACTTT
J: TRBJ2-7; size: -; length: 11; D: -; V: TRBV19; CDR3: CASSGDGEQYF; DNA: TGTGCCAGTTCTGGGGACGGCGAGCAGTACTTC
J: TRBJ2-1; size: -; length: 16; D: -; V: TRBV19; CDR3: CASTSLTGSSYNEQFF; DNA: TGTGCCAGTACCTCCTTGACAGGCAGCTCCTACAATGAGCAGTTCTTC
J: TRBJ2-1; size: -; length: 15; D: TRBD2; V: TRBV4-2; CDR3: CASSLGTSGQGEQFF; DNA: TGTGCCAGCAGCCTCGGGACTAGCGGACAAGGGGAGCAGTTCTTC
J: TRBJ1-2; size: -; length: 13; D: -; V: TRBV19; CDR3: CASSIRENYGYTF; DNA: TGTGCCAGTAGTATCAGGGAGAACTATGGCTACACCTTC
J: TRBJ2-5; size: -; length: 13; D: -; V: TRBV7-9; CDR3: CASSPKWAETQYF; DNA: TGTGCCAGCAGCCCCAAGTGGGCGGAGACCCAGTACTTC
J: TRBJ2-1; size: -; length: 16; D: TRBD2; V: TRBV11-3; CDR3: CASSLGGRALGNEQFF; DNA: TGTGCCAGCAGCTTAGGCGGGAGGGCCCTCGGCAATGAGCAGTTCTTC
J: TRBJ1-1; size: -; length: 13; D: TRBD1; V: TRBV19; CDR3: CASSIVQGAEAFF; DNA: TGTGCCAGTAGTATAGTCCAGGGGGCTGAAGCTTTCTTT
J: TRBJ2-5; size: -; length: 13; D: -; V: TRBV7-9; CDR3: CASSWDWQETQYF; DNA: TGTGCCAGCAGCTGGGACTGGCAAGAGACCCAGTACTTC
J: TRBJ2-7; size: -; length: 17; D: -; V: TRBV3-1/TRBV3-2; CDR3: CASSQDRGPKGSYEQYF; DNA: TGTGCCAGCAGCCAAGATCGTGGGCCTAAGGGGTCCTACGAGCAGTACTTC
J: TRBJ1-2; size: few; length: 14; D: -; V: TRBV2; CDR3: CASSQGEAYYGYTF; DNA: TGTGCCAGCAGTCAGGGAGAGGCCTACTATGGCTACACCTTC
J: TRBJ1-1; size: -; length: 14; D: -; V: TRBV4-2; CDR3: CASSQTGRVAEAFF; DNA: TGTGCCAGCAGCCAAACGGGCCGAGTCGCTGAAGCTTTCTTT
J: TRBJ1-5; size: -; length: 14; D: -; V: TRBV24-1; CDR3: CATSDFYSNQPQHF; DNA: TGTGCCACCAGTGATTTTTATAGCAATCAGCCCCAGCATTTT
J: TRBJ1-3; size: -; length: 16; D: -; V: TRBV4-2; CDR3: CASSQGEGVSGNTIYF; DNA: TGTGCCAGCAGCCAAGGTGAGGGTGTCTCTGGAAACACCATATATTTT
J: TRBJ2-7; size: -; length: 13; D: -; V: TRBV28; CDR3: CASTERARYEQYF; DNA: TGTGCCAGCACCGAGCGGGCAAGATACGAGCAGTACTTC
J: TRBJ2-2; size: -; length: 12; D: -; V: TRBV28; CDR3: CASSSDGWELFF; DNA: TGTGCCAGCAGTTCTGATGGCTGGGAGCTGTTTTTT
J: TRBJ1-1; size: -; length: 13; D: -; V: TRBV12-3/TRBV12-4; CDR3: CASRPNSGTAAFF; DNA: TGTGCCAGCAGACCGAACTCCGGGACGGCAGCTTTCTTT
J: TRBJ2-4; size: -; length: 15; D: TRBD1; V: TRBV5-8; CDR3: CASSLTGQGGDIQYF; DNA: TGTGCCAGCAGCTTGACGGGACAGGGTGGAGACATTCAGTACTTC
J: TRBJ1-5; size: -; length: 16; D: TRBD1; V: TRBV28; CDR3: CASSSSVKQGAQPQHF; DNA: TGTGCCAGCAGTTCCTCAGTGAAACAGGGGGCTCAGCCCCAGCATTTT
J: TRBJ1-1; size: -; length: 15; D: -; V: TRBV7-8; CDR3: CASSSRTEMNTEAFF; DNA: TGTGCCAGCAGCTCCCGGACAGAAATGAACACTGAAGCTTTCTTT
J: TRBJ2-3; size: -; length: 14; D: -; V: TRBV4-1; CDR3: CASSQRHLMDTQYF; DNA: TGCGCCAGCAGCCAAAGGCACTTGATGGATACGCAGTATTTT
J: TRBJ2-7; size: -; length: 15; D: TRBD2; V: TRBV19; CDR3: CASSPRTSGTYEQYF; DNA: TGTGCCAGTAGTCCCCGGACTAGCGGGACCTACGAGCAGTACTTC
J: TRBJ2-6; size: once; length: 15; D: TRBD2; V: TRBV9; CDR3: CASEGGTAGANVLTF; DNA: TGTGCCAGCGAGGGAGGGACGGCTGGGGCCAACGTCCTGACTTTC
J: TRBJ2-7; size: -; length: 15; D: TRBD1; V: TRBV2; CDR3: CASSDGIQGPYEQYF; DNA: TGTGCCAGCAGTGATGGGATACAGGGGCCCTACGAGCAGTACTTC
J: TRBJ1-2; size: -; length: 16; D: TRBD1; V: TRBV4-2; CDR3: CASSQRGTGANYGYTF; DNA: TGTGCCAGCAGCCAAAGAGGGACAGGAGCTAACTATGGCTACACCTTC
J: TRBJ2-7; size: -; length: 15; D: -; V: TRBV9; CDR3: CASSVELGGSYEQYF; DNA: TGTGCCAGCAGCGTCGAGTTGGGCGGAAGCTACGAGCAGTACTTC
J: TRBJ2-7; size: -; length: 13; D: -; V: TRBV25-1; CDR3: CASTIAESYEQYF; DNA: TGTGCCAGCACCATAGCGGAATCCTACGAGCAGTACTTC
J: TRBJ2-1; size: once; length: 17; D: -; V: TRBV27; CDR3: CASKEPPGASGYNEQFF; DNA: TGTGCCAGCAAAGAACCGCCGGGGGCTAGCGGTTACAATGAGCAGTTCTTC
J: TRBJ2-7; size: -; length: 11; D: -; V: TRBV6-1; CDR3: CASSERYEQYF; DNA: TGTGCCAGCAGTGAACGATACGAGCAGTACTTC
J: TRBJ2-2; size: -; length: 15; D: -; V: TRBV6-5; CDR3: CASTKERPNTGELFF; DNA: TGTGCCAGCACCAAGGAAAGGCCGAACACCGGGGAGCTGTTTTTT
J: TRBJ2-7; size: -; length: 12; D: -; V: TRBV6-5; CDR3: CASSESPYEQYF; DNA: TGTGCCAGCAGCGAGTCACCTTACGAGCAGTACTTC
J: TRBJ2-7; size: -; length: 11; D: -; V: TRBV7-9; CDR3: CASSFAQVLNF; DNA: TGTGCCAGCAGCTTCGCGCAGGTGCTGAACTTC
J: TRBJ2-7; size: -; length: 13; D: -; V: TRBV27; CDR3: CASSLSPFYEQYF; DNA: TGTGCCAGCAGTTTATCCCCCTTCTACGAGCAGTACTTC
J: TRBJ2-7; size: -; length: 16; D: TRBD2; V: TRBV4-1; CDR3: CASSPTGTSVSYEQYF; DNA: TGCGCCAGCAGCCCAACCGGGACTAGCGTCTCCTACGAGCAGTACTTC
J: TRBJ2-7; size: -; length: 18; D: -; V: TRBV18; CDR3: CASSQIPIGLYSSYEQYF; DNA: TGTGCCAGCTCTCAGATACCCATAGGACTGTATAGCTCCTACGAGCAGTACTTC
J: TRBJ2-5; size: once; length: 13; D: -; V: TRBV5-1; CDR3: CASSSSRAETQYF; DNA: TGCGCCAGCAGCTCTTCGCGTGCAGAGACCCAGTACTTC
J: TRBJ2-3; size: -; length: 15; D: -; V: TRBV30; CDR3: CAWRRGLTYTDTQYF; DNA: TGTGCCTGGAGGCGGGGCCTTACATACACAGATACGCAGTATTTT
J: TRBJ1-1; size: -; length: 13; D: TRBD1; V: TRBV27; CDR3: CASRDPGGTEAFF; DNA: TGTGCCAGCAGGGACCCAGGGGGCACTGAAGCTTTCTTT
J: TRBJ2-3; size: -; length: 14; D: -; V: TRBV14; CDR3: CASSQEVRVDTQYF; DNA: TGTGCCAGCAGCCAAGAAGTCAGGGTAGATACGCAGTATTTT
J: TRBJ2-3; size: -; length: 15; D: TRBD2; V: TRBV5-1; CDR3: CASSKGLAGTDTQYF; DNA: TGCGCCAGCAGCAAAGGACTAGCGGGCACAGATACGCAGTATTTT
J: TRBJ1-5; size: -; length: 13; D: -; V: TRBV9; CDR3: CASSGTVNQPQHF; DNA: TGTGCCAGCAGCGGAACCGTTAATCAGCCCCAGCATTTT
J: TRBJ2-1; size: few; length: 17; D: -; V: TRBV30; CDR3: CAWSRLWAIRAYNEQFF; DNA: TGTGCCTGGAGTAGGCTTTGGGCTATCCGGGCCTACAATGAGCAGTTCTTC
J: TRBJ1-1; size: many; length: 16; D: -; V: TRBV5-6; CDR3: CASSVRGRGGHTEAFF; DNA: TGTGCCAGCAGCGTGAGGGGACGGGGCGGACACACTGAAGCTTTCTTT
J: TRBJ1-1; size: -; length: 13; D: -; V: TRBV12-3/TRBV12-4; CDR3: CASSFVPNTEAFF; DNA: TGTGCCAGCAGTTTTGTTCCGAACACTGAAGCTTTCTTT
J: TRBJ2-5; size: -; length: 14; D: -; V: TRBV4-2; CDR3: CASSQEVIGETQYF; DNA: TGTGCCAGCAGCCAAGAAGTAATCGGGGAGACCCAGTACTTC
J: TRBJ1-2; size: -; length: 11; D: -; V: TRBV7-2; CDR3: CASPPAYGYTF; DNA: TGTGCCAGCCCACCAGCCTATGGCTACACCTTC
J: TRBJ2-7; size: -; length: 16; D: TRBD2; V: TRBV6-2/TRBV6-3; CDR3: CASSPRTSGRLNEQYF; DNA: TGTGCCAGCAGTCCACGGACTAGCGGGAGGTTGAACGAGCAGTACTTC